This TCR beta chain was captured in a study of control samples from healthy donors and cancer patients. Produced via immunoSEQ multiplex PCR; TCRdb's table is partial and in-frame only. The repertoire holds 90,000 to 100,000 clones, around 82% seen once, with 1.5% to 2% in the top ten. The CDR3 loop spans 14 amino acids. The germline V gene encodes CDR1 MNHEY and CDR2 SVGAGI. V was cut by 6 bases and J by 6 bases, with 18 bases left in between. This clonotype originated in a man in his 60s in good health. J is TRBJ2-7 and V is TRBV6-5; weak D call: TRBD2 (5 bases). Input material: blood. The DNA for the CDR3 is TGTGCCAGCAGCCGAACCGTCGAGGGCTCCGAGCAGTACTTC. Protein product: CASSRTVEGSEQYF.